This TCR beta chain was documented in a study of T cells after yellow fever vaccination (dated by TCRdb to the late 2010s). Turning to the overall study: The SMART-Seq v4 Ultra Low Input RNA kit was used to prepare libraries from fractions with low cell numbers. Two healthy male donors, one aged 18 to 29 and one aged 30 to 40 years, were included in the cohort. To follow T-cell clones before and after primary and booster YFV17D yellow fever vaccination, bulk TCR alpha and beta repertoires were sequenced over time. Bulk PBMC replicates and cell subsets were isolated from blood drawn at multiple timepoints before and after both primary and secondary immunization.

What the treatment or condition label conveys for this sample: live attenuated yellow fever vaccine strain. A standard Ficoll-Paque protocol was used to isolate PBMCs from peripheral blood. Dynabeads CD4 and CD8 positive selection kits were used to isolate the CD4 and CD8 T-cell fractions. RNA was extracted with TriZol from bulk PBMCs, CD4 and CD8 fractions, and dextramer-positive and dextramer-negative fractions. The research as a whole found: Computational filtering was needed because FACS-sorted repertoires could contain abundant contaminating clonotypes from the bulk population. A small share of clonotypes was detected in both CD4 and CD8 compartments, with the overlap likely arising from convergent recombination. After the booster, most clones that had expanded after primary vaccination were detected again (nearly 97% of CD4 and under 90% of CD8), suggesting broad maintenance of memory. The secondary T-cell response was weaker than the primary response but faster, peaking on day 5 instead of day 15. The study included only a couple of donors, which limits how far the findings can be generalized.

The CDR3 starts with the cysteine, ends with the phenylalanine, and has 18 residues. The retained sequence is limited to the CDR3, 54 bases, with the frame set at the first base. V loses 2 bases, J loses 5 bases, and the germline ends lie 22 bases apart. CDR1 and CDR2 were assigned from the germline V gene as MNHEY and SVGAGI. Many counts were recorded for this clonotype. Its antigen has not been determined. The input lacks base qualities; no much larger clone sits a single base away. TCR cDNA was synthesized by 5'RACE template switching, through which a universal primer site and unique molecular identifiers were introduced. Priming of cDNA synthesis was performed from both the TCR alpha and TCR beta constant segments. Two PCR steps were used to amplify libraries, with sample barcodes and sequencing adapters being added in the second step. Sequencing of libraries was performed on Illumina HiSeq 2500 (2x100 bp) or NovaSeq (2x150 bp). The original pipeline was this. Demultiplexing of reads and collapsing into UMI consensus sequences were performed with MIGEC, and V(D)J alignment was carried out with MiXCR. Using edgeR on replicate PBMC samples, clonotypes were called vaccine-responding if FDR was below 0.01 and the log2 fold change was above 5 up to day 15. Each bulk clonotype received a CD4 or CD8 identity based on whether the sequenced CD4 or CD8 repertoire contained that clonotype at higher abundance. Starting from the raw public reads, TCRdb applied fastp trimming at Q25, assembled clones with MiXCR and retained in-frame beta chains. For every CDR3 protein sequence, its rows merge into one entry that carries the most common genes and DNA. The authors' filters were not applied to this entry. The sample table records over 100,000 distinct CDR3 sequences; around 8% of these occur just once. 25% of the sample is held by the ten biggest clonotypes.

This material consisted of CD8+ T cells sorted from PBMCs, taken 45 days after the yellow fever booster vaccination. The source of this sequence is a man younger than 40 who received the YFV17D yellow fever vaccine. The rearranged segments are TRBV6-5 and TRBJ1-5, and the D gene may be TRBD1, 5 bases matching. Read as DNA, the sequence is TGTGCCAGCAGTTACCCTGCTCTTTTTAGGGGCCAGCATCAGCCCCAGCATTTT. This translates into CASSYPALFRGQHQPQHF.